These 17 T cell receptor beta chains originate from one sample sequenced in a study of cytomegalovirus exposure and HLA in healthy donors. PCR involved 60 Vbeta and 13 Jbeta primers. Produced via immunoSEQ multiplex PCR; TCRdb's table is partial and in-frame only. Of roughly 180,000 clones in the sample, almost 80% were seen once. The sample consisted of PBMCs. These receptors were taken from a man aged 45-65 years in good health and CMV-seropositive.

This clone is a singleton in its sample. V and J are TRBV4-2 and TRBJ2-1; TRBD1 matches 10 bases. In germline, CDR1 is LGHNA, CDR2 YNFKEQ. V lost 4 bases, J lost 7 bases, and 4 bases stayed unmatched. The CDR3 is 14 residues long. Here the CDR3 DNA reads TGTGCCAGCAGCCGAACGGACAGGGGGAATGAGCAGTTCTTC. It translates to CASSRTDRGNEQFF.

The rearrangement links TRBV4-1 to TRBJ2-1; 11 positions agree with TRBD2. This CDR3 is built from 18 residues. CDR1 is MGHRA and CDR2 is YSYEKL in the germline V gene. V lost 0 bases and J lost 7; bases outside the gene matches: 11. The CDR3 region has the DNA TGCGCCAGCAGCCAAGATCGGGTAGCGGGGGGGCTGGTTAATGAGCAGTTCTTC. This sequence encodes CASSQDRVAGGLVNEQFF.

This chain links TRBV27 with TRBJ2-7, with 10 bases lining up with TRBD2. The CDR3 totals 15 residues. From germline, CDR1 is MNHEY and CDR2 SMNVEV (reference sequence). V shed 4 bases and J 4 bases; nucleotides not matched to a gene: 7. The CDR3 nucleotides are TGTGCCAGCAGTTCCCGAGCGGGGGGGACTTACGAGCAGTACGTC. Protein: CASSSRAGGTYEQYV.

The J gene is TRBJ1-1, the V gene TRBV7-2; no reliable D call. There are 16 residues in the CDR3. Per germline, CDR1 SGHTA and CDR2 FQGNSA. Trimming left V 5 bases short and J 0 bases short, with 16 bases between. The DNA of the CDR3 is TGTGCCAGCAGCCCCTATCGGGCGGGGATGAACACTGAAGCTTTCTTT. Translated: CASSPYRAGMNTEAFF. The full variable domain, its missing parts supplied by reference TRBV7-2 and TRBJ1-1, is GAGVSQSPSNKVTEKGKDVELRCDPISGHTALYWYRQSLGQGLEFLIYFQGNSAPDKSGLPSDRFSAERTGGSVSTLTIQRTQQEDSAVYLCASSPYRAGMNTEAFFGQGTRLTVV.

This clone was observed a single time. The CDR3 bases are TGTGCCAGCAGGCGTTTTACTAATGAAAAACTGTTTTTT. It encodes CASRRFTNEKLFF. The V call is TRBV6-1, the J call TRBJ1-4; D remains ambiguous. The CDR3 totals 13 residues. From germline, CDR1 is MNHNS and CDR2 SASEGT. Trimming stripped 6 bases from V and 2 bases from J, with 7 bases between.

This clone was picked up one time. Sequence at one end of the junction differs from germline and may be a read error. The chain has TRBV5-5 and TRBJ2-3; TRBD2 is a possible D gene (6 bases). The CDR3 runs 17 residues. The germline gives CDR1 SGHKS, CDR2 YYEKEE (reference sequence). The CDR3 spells CASNLGTAFSSTDTQYF. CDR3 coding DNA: TGTGCCAGCAACTTGGGGACTGCGTTTAGTAGCACAGATACGCAGTATTTT.

As DNA, the CDR3 is TGTGCCAGCAGTTTATACGGTCTCGGTGAAAAACTGTTTTTT. Its protein product is CASSLYGLGEKLFF. The rearrangement uses TRBV28 and TRBJ1-4; D is unclear. This CDR3 region has 14 residues. The V and J ends lost 1 base and 7 bases respectively, with 10 bases between them. CDR1 is MDHEN, CDR2 SYDVKM, per germline.

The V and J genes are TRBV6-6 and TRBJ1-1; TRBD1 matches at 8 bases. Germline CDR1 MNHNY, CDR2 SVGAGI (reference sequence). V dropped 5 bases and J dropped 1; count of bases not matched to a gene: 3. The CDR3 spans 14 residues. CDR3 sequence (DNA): TGTGCCAGCAGTCCACAGGGGGGGAACACTGAAGCTTTCTTT. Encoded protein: CASSPQGGNTEAFF.

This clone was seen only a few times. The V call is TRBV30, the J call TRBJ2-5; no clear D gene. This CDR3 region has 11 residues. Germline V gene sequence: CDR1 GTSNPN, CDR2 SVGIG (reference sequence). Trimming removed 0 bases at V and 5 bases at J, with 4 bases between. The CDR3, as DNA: TGTGCCTGGAGTGTTATGGAGACCCAGTACTTC. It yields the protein CAWSVMETQYF.

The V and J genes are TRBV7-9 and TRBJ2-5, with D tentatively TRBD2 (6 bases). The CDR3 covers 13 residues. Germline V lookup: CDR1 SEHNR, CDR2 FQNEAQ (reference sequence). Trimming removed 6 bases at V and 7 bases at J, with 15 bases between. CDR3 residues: CASREGRLLTQYF. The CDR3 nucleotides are TGTGCCAGCAGGGAGGGCCGGCTCCTGACCCAGTACTTC.

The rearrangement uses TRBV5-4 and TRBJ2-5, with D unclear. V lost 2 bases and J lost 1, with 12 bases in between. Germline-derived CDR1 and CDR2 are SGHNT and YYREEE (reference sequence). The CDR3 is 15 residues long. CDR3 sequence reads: CASSFPGGTQETQYF. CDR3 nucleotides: TGTGCCAGCAGCTTCCCTGGCGGAACCCAAGAGACCCAGTACTTC.

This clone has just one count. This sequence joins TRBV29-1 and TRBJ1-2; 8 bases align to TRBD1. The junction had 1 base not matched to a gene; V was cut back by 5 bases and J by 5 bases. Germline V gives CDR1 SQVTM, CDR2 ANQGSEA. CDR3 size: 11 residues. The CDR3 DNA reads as TGCAGCGTTACAGGGGGTTATGGCTACACCTTC. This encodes CSVTGGYGYTF.

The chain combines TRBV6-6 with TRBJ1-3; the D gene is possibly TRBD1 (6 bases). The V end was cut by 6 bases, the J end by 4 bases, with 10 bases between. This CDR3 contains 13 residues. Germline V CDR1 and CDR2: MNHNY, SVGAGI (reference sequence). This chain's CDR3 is CASRGGLGNTIYF. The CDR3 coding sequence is TGTGCCAGCAGGGGGGGGCTCGGAAACACCATATATTTT.

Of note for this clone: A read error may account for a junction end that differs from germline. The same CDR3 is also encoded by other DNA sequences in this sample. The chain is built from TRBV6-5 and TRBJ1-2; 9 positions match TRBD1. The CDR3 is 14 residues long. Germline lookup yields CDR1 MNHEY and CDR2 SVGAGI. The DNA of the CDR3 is TGTGCCAGCACCTCGGGACAGGGAAACTACGGCTACACCTTC. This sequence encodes CASTSGQGNYGYTF.

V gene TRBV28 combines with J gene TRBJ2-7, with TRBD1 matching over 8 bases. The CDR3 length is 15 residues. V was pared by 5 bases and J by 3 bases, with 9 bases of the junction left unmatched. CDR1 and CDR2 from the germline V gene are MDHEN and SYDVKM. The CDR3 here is CASSPSDRDDYEQYV. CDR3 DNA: TGTGCCAGCAGTCCCTCGGACAGGGACGACTACGAGCAGTACGTC.

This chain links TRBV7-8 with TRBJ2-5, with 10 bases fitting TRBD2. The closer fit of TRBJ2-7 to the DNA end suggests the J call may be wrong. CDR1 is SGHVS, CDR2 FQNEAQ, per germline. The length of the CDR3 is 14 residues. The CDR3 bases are TGTGCCAGCAGCTTCGGTAGCGGGGGGCTCGAGCAGTACTTC. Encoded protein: CASSFGSGGLEQYF.

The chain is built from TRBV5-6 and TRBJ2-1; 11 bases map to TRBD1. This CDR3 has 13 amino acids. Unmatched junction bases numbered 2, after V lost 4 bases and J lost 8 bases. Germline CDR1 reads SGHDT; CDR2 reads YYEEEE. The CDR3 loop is CASSRDRGDEQFF. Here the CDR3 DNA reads TGTGCCAGCAGCCGGGACAGGGGGGATGAGCAGTTCTTC. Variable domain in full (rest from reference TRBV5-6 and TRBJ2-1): DAGVTQSPTHLIKTRGQQVTLRCSPKSGHDTVSWYQQALGQGPQFIFQYYEEEERQRGNFPDRFSGHQFPNYSSELNVNALLLGDSALYLCASSRDRGDEQFFGPGTRLTVL.